Detailed here is one TCR beta chain. The data originate from a study of neoadjuvant anti-PD-1 for oral cavity cancer. Here immunoSEQ multiplex PCR was the method, and the copy in TCRdb shows in-frame clones only, minus some. Altogether 75,000 or so clones are present, approximately 80% being singletons, with the ten largest covering 3.1%. The J segment lost 2 bases and the V segment lost 4 bases, leaving 7 bases of the junction unmatched. CDR1 and CDR2 (germline): SGHRS, YFSETQ. The CDR3 covers 15 residues. This sequence joins TRBV5-1 and TRBJ2-3, with 7 nucleotides matching TRBD2. Sequencing was performed on PBMCs, taken before nivolumab (anti-PD-1) treatment. The clonotype originates from a person aged 35-79 years with oral cavity squamous cell carcinoma. In DNA, the CDR3 is TGCGCCAGCAGCCAATTGGCGGGAGCCACAGATACGCAGTATTTT. Protein: CASSQLAGATDTQYF.